This T cell receptor (beta chain) was sequenced during a study of CD8+CD57+ T cells in acquired aplastic anemia. V was pared by 4 bases and J by 1 base, with 7 bases between. CDR1 and CDR2 (germline): SGHTA, FQGNSA. CDR3 length: 13 residues. TCR beta VDJ and CDR3 were profiled, and genomic DNA was the template. TCRdb re-called the reads through MiXCR, storing one row per CDR3 protein. Here the sample spans about 180,000 distinct CDR3 sequences, under 55% being singletons. Whole-study results and caveats: Almost 30 sequences, all CD8+ CDR3, were shared between patients and controls.

A remark on this clonotype: Its specificity is not known.

Previously, flow cytometry had revealed CD8+CD57+ cell expansion in the patients chosen for sequencing. Sequenced sample: sorted CD4+, CD8+, or CD8+CD57+ T cells (not recorded which) from PBMCs. The receptor was isolated from a human donor with aplastic anemia. The chain uses TRBV7-2 and TRBJ1-1; D uncertain. The CDR3 region is CASSYAGNTEAFF. The CDR3, as DNA: TGTGCCAGCAGCTACGCAGGGAACACTGAAGCTTTCTTT.